Below are 14 T cell receptor beta chains sequenced from a single sample in a study of blood T cell repertoires in COVID-19. Generated by immunoSEQ multiplex PCR, the TCRdb table keeps only in-frame clones and is missing some. Here the sample spans 340,000 or so clones, around 88% being singletons. Sequenced: peripheral blood. Receptors were obtained from a man younger than 45 with active or convalescent COVID-19.

V is TRBV27 and J is TRBJ2-5, with 8 bases fitting TRBD2. The ends lost 2 bases at V and 1 base at J; junction bases unmatched: 6. Germline V gives CDR1 MNHEY, CDR2 SMNVEV (reference sequence). This CDR3 is built from 16 residues. The CDR3 loop reads CASSLGWREVQETQYF. In DNA form, the CDR3 reads TGTGCCAGCAGTTTAGGGTGGCGGGAGGTCCAAGAGACCCAGTACTTC.

The chain has TRBV11-3 and TRBJ2-7; 8 bases are shared with TRBD1. V trimming: 5 bases; J trimming: 3 bases; junction bases outside the gene matches: 12. This CDR3 is built from 16 residues. The germline CDR1 and CDR2 sequences are SGHNT and YENEEA. For the CDR3, the DNA is TGTGCCAGCAGCCTCCCCCGTGGACAGGGAGTCTACGAGCAGTACTTC. It encodes CASSLPRGQGVYEQYF.

V gene TRBV7-9 combines with J gene TRBJ2-7; possibly TRBD1 for D (6 bases). V was clipped by 4 bases and J by 6 bases, with 16 bases between them. The CDR3 is 14 residues long. CDR1 is SEHNR and CDR2 is FQNEAQ in the germline V gene (reference sequence). CDR3 protein: CASSSAGKGGEQYF. In nucleotides, the CDR3 is TGTGCCAGCAGCTCAGCAGGAAAAGGGGGCGAGCAGTACTTC. The variable domain in full, with the rest retrieved from reference TRBV7-9 and TRBJ2-7, is DTGVSQNPRHKITKRGQNVTFRCDPISEHNRLYWYRQTLGQGPEFLTYFQNEAQLEKSRLLSDRFSAERPKGSFSTLEIQRTEQGDSAMYLCASSSAGKGGEQYFGPGTRLTVT.

This sequence joins TRBV4-3 and TRBJ2-3; TRBD2 aligns across 13 bases. With 4 bases clipped from V and 8 bases from J, the junction kept 6 bases outside the gene matches. The length of the CDR3 is 15 residues. Germline lookup yields CDR1 LGHNA and CDR2 YSLEER. In nucleotides, the CDR3 is TGCGCCAGCAGCCGAACTAGCGGGGGGGCTGGTACGCAGTATTTT. It codes for CASSRTSGGAGTQYF.

This rearrangement joins TRBV7-8 to TRBJ2-7, with TRBD1 matching over 10 bases. This CDR3 region has 16 residues. Germline V gives CDR1 SGHVS, CDR2 FQNEAQ. The ends lost 1 base at V and 6 bases at J; junction bases unmatched: 9. CDR3 coding DNA: TGTGCCAGCAGCTTAGGGCCGGGACAGGGGCCCTCCGAGCAGTACTTC. Its translation is CASSLGPGQGPSEQYF.

The genes are TRBV5-1 and TRBJ2-2; D uncertain. This CDR3 is built from 15 residues. Germline CDR1 and CDR2: SGHRS and YFSETQ. V lost 0 bases to trimming and J lost 2 bases, with 8 bases between them. The CDR3 region is CASSLGHLNTGELFF. CDR3 nucleotide sequence: TGCGCCAGCAGCTTGGGACACCTCAACACCGGGGAGCTGTTTTTT.

This clone was seen more than once but under ten times. The V and J genes are TRBV7-9 and TRBJ1-2; no clear D. CDR1 SEHNR and CDR2 FQNEAQ come from the germline V gene (reference sequence). There are 14 residues in the CDR3. V dropped 0 bases and J dropped 2 bases, with 7 bases sitting between them. This CDR3 reads CASSLAVGNYGYTF. The DNA for the CDR3 is TGTGCCAGCAGCTTAGCGGTCGGGAACTATGGCTACACCTTC.

This chain uses TRBV5-4 with TRBJ2-3; D might be TRBD1 (6 bases). V was pared by 4 bases and J by 3 bases, with 15 bases between. Germline-derived CDR1 and CDR2 are SGHNT and YYREEE (reference sequence). This CDR3 comprises 15 residues. As DNA, the CDR3 is TGTGCCAGCAGCGATAGAGGGGGAGTGACAGATACGCAGTATTTT. It encodes CASSDRGGVTDTQYF.

This chain connects TRBV29-1 to TRBJ2-7, with TRBD2 identical over 7 bases. Germline values: CDR1 SQVTM, CDR2 ANQGSEA. This CDR3 region has 13 residues. V trimming: 5 bases; J trimming: 3 bases; junction bases outside the gene matches: 7. The CDR3 DNA reads as TGCAGCGTTTCCAGCCGGGAGGACTACGAGCAGTACTTC. It is translated as CSVSSREDYEQYF.

This clone was counted a single time. V and J are TRBV11-2 and TRBJ1-2; D is perhaps TRBD1 (6 bases). CDR3 size: 14 residues. Germline loops: CDR1 SGHAT, CDR2 FQNNGV. V shed 2 bases and J shed 8 bases, with 15 bases lying between them. CDR3 DNA sequence: TGTGCCAGCAGCTTAACGGGGGGGCGCGAAGGCTACACCTTC. Protein: CASSLTGGREGYTF.

V usage is TRBV28 and J usage is TRBJ1-6; TRBD1 agrees at 7 bases. CDR1 MDHEN and CDR2 SYDVKM come from the germline V gene. The CDR3 is 13 amino acids. The J segment lost 8 bases and the V segment lost 5 bases, leaving 3 bases of the junction unmatched. CDR3 loop: CASSRTGDSPLHF. The DNA of the CDR3 is TGTGCCAGCAGTCGGACAGGAGATTCACCCCTCCACTTT.

This rearrangement joins TRBV7-8 to TRBJ2-1; 10 nucleotides match TRBD2. Germline trimming cut 5 bases from V and 9 bases from J; bases unmatched to any gene: 13. The CDR3 spans 16 residues. From germline, CDR1 is SGHVS and CDR2 FQNEAQ. In nucleotides, the CDR3 is TGTGCCAGCAGCCCCGCCGGAGCGGGAGGGCTGGGTGAGCAGTTCTTC. Protein product: CASSPAGAGGLGEQFF.

V and J are TRBV29-1 and TRBJ2-7, with 7 bases lining up with TRBD1. Trimming removed 4 bases from V and 3 bases from J; junction bases left unmatched: 6. Germline CDR1 reads SQVTM; CDR2 reads ANQGSEA. The CDR3 is 13 amino acids. In nucleotides, the CDR3 is TGCAGCGTTGCGGCAGGGGGATTCTACGAGCAGTACTTC. Its translation is CSVAAGGFYEQYF.

The chain is built from TRBV5-1 and TRBJ1-2, with D hard to call. The V end was cut by 0 bases, the J end by 5 bases, with 8 bases between. The CDR3 has 13 amino acids. In germline, CDR1 is SGHRS, CDR2 YFSETQ. For the CDR3, the DNA is TGCGCCAGCAGCTTGGGAACATATTATGGCTACACCTTC. Translating gives CASSLGTYYGYTF.